This entry lists 13 T cell receptor beta chains sequenced from one sample in a study of Ad26.COV2.S vaccination and SARS-CoV-2 variants. Generated by immunoSEQ multiplex PCR, the TCRdb table keeps only in-frame clones and is missing some. This sample has hundreds of thousands of clones, with 80% to 95% found just once. Specified treatment: 15 to 20 received Ad26.COV2.S at low or high dose, single or two shots; 5 received placebo; per-sample allocation not given. On day 63 after the first injection, vaccine and placebo recipients gave samples. The starting material was peripheral blood, obtained in a trial of Ad26.COV2.S vaccine versus placebo. The receptors stem from a person between 18 and 59 years old who received the Ad26.COV2.S COVID-19 vaccine or a placebo.

The chain's CDR3 is CASSAVLEQYF. In DNA form, the CDR3 reads TGTGCCAGCAGCGCAGTGTTAGAGCAGTACTTC. The chain combines TRBV7-9 with TRBJ2-7; D call uncertain. This CDR3 is built from 11 residues. Deletions cut 5 bases from V and 7 bases from J, with 9 bases between. In germline, CDR1 is SEHNR, CDR2 FQNEAQ (reference sequence).

The rearrangement links TRBV11-3 to TRBJ1-5; no firm D call. Germline loops: CDR1 SGHNT, CDR2 YENEEA. The V gene lost 8 bases and the J gene lost 6 bases, with 14 bases spanning the gap. The CDR3 loop spans 13 amino acids. The DNA for the CDR3 is TGTGCCAGCTTGCTGGCATTGAGTCAGCCCCAGCATTTT. Protein product: CASLLALSQPQHF.

V usage is TRBV20-1 and J usage is TRBJ2-5; possible D gene TRBD1, 6 bases. CDR3 length equals 13 residues. Germline CDR1 reads DFQATT; CDR2 reads SNEGSKA (reference sequence). Between the trimmed V and J ends, which lost 3 bases and 8 bases, there was a span of 16 bases. The CDR3 nucleotides are TGCAGTGCTAGTCGGGACACCGCGGGTACCCAGTACTTC. It is translated as CSASRDTAGTQYF.

The rearrangement links TRBV27 to TRBJ2-3; D possibly matches TRBD1 or TRBD2 (5 bases each). V shed 6 bases and J shed 2 bases, with 24 bases lying between them. CDR1 and CDR2 (germline): MNHEY, SMNVEV (reference sequence). The CDR3 has 18 amino acids. CDR3 loop: CASSLFLPGTYPTDTQYF. The CDR3 DNA reads as TGTGCCAGCAGCCTTTTCCTACCGGGGACCTACCCCACAGATACGCAGTATTTT.

In regard to this clone: At the DNA level, this CDR3 is encoded by other sequences in the same sample as well. V and J are TRBV4-1 and TRBJ1-4, with D perhaps matching TRBD1 (5 bases). In germline, CDR1 is MGHRA, CDR2 YSYEKL. The ends were cut back, 3 bases at V and 7 bases at J, with 9 bases in the middle. CDR3 length: 13 residues. CDR3: CASSQGQGEKLFF. The DNA of the CDR3 is TGCGCCAGCAGCCAGGGGCAGGGTGAAAAACTGTTTTTT.

The V call is TRBV7-9, the J call TRBJ2-1, with TRBD2 identical over 7 bases. CDR3 length: 16 residues. CDR1 is SEHNR and CDR2 is FQNEAQ in the germline V gene (reference sequence). Unmatched junction bases numbered 13, after V lost 5 bases and J lost 6 bases. Here the CDR3 reads CASSLIRGDWSNEQFF. The DNA for the CDR3 is TGTGCCAGCAGCCTCATACGGGGGGACTGGAGCAATGAGCAGTTCTTC.

This clone has just one count. The CDR3 bases are TGTGCCAGCAGTCCATACCGAGTGAGCTCTGGAAACACCATATATTTT. Encoded protein: CASSPYRVSSGNTIYF. This chain links TRBV28 with TRBJ1-3; D remains unclear. Germline V CDR1 and CDR2: MDHEN, SYDVKM. Deletions cut 5 bases from V and 0 bases from J, with 14 bases between. The CDR3 sequence is 16 residues long.

The J gene is TRBJ2-5, the V gene TRBV6-2 or TRBV6-3, with TRBD1 matching 9 bases. V shed 3 bases, J shed 5 bases, and the junction held 4 bases outside the gene matches. The CDR3 sequence is 14 residues long. Germline CDR1 and CDR2: MNHEY and SVGEGT. CDR3 amino acids: CASSYTGTGETQYF. The CDR3 DNA reads as TGTGCCAGCAGTTATACCGGGACAGGGGAGACCCAGTACTTC.

The chain joins TRBV5-1 to TRBJ2-3, with TRBD1 as a possible D gene (6 bases). V was trimmed by 4 bases and J by 6 bases, leaving 15 bases between them. Germline V gives CDR1 SGHRS, CDR2 YFSETQ. The CDR3 consists of 14 residues. CDR3: CASSRQDRPDTQYF. For the CDR3, the DNA is TGCGCCAGCAGCAGACAGGACCGGCCGGATACGCAGTATTTT.

The chain employs TRBV4-3 and TRBJ2-2, with D maybe TRBD1 (6 bases). Trimming shortened V by 0 bases and J by 5 bases, and 13 bases separated the two germline ends. Germline V lookup: CDR1 LGHNA, CDR2 YSLEER. The CDR3 totals 16 residues. DNA for the CDR3: TGCGCCAGCAGCCAAGATCCCGGACAGAGGACCGGGGAGCTGTTTTTT. It is translated as CASSQDPGQRTGELFF.

V gene TRBV7-9 combines with J gene TRBJ2-7, with 9 bases identical to TRBD1. The CDR3 has 14 amino acids. The germline CDR1 and CDR2 sequences are SEHNR and FQNEAQ (reference sequence). V dropped 6 bases and J dropped 3; count of bases not matched to a gene: 6. CDR3 region: CASRPGTGNYEQYF. The CDR3 nucleotides read TGTGCCAGCAGACCCGGGACAGGGAACTACGAGCAGTACTTC.

The chain combines TRBV27 with TRBJ1-6; D remains unclear. Germline loops: CDR1 MNHEY, CDR2 SMNVEV (reference sequence). The CDR3 spans 19 residues. Trimming removed 0 bases from V and 1 base from J, with 16 bases in between. Here the CDR3 reads CASSLSGSRFGSYNSPLHF. The CDR3 DNA is TGTGCCAGCAGTTTATCAGGGTCCCGGTTCGGGTCCTATAATTCACCCCTCCACTTT.

The chain is built from TRBV19 and TRBJ2-1; a weak D match, TRBD2 (7 bases). The CDR3 runs to 15 residues. Germline V gene data show CDR1 as LNHDA and CDR2 as SQIVND (reference sequence). The V and J ends lost 3 bases and 0 bases respectively, with 9 bases between them. CDR3 DNA: TGTGCCAGTAGTATCGGGGGGCTCTCCTACAATGAGCAGTTCTTC. Protein sequence: CASSIGGLSYNEQFF. The whole variable domain, remainder taken from reference TRBV19 and TRBJ2-1, is DGGITQSPKYLFRKEGQNVTLSCEQNLNHDAMYWYRQDPGQGLRLIYYSQIVNDFQKGDIAEGYSVSREKKESFPLTVTSAQKNPTAFYLCASSIGGLSYNEQFFGPGTRLTVL.